The rows below give T cell receptor beta chains drawn from one sample of a study of vaccination effects on CD4 cells after COVID-19. Produced via immunoSEQ multiplex PCR; TCRdb's table is partial and in-frame only. In the table there are roughly 56,000 clones, 73% of which are singletons. Antigens for these TCRs are unknown. This material consisted of CD4+ T cells from PBMCs cultured with HCoV-229E spike peptides, taken after COVID-19 vaccination. The receptors shown here come from a human donor who received a COVID-19 vaccine. The CDR3 runs from the conserved cysteine through the conserved F or W. The D gene is left open where the match is weak. Not all rows give a size; the values are once, few, many and, for expanded clones, a class.

14 | TRBJ1-2 | TRBD1 | TRBV11-2 | - | CASSPDRGGYGYTF | TGTGCCAGCAGCCCAGACAGGGGGGGCTATGGCTACACCTTC
14 | TRBJ2-3 | - | TRBV6-2/TRBV6-3 | - | CASSLPGPTDTQYF | TGTGCCAGCAGTTTACCGGGACCCACAGATACGCAGTATTTT
14 | TRBJ2-2 | - | TRBV27 | - | CASSFLGAIGELFF | TGTGCCAGCAGTTTCCTGGGGGCAATCGGGGAGCTGTTTTTT
14 | TRBJ1-1 | - | TRBV18 | - | CASSPGVDRDEAFF | TGTGCCAGCTCACCAGGAGTCGATCGGGATGAAGCTTTCTTT
13 | TRBJ1-1 | - | TRBV18 | - | CASSQGGHTEAFF | TGTGCCAGCTCACAGGGAGGGCACACTGAAGCTTTCTTT
11 | TRBJ1-2 | - | TRBV20-1 | - | CSARRGLGYTF | TGCAGTGCTAGGAGGGGTTTGGGCTACACCTTC
14 | TRBJ2-3 | - | TRBV9 | - | CASSGDPLGDTQYF | TGTGCCAGCAGCGGGGACCCCCTTGGAGATACGCAGTATTTT
21 | TRBJ2-3 | - | TRBV7-6 | - | CASSLGFKGGLGTTSTDTQYF | TGTGCCAGCAGCTTAGGATTCAAGGGAGGCCTGGGAACAACTAGCACAGATACGCAGTATTTT
15 | TRBJ1-5 | TRBD1 | TRBV5-6 | - | CASSLQGGANQPQHF | TGTGCCAGCAGCTTGCAAGGGGGCGCCAATCAGCCCCAGCATTTT
15 | TRBJ2-4 | - | TRBV7-2 | - | CASSSRTAPLNIQYF | TGTGCCAGCAGCTCTCGGACAGCGCCCTTAAACATTCAGTACTTC
15 | TRBJ1-1 | TRBD1 | TRBV3-1/TRBV3-2 | - | CASSKWTGSHTEAFF | TGTGCCAGCAGCAAATGGACAGGGTCGCACACTGAAGCTTTCTTT
13 | TRBJ1-6 | TRBD1 | TRBV5-5 | - | CASSLQGWAPLHF | TGTGCCAGCAGCTTACAGGGGTGGGCACCCCTCCACTTT
14 | TRBJ2-4 | - | TRBV7-2 | once | CASSFSRGGNIQYF | TGTGCCAGCAGCTTTTCCAGGGGGGGGAACATTCAGTACTTC
14 | TRBJ2-5 | - | TRBV6-5 | - | CASSYSSTAGTQYF | TGTGCCAGCAGTTACTCGTCGACAGCCGGGACCCAGTACTTC
14 | TRBJ1-4 | TRBD1 | TRBV6-5 | - | CASTNRGGGEKLFF | TGTGCCAGCACTAACAGGGGAGGTGGTGAAAAACTGTTTTTT
16 | TRBJ1-6 | TRBD1 | TRBV19 | - | CASSTYADRGNSPLHF | TGTGCCAGTAGTACCTACGCGGACAGGGGGAATTCACCCCTCCACTTT
14 | TRBJ2-1 | - | TRBV30 | few | CAWSHGWGLNEQFF | TGTGCCTGGAGTCACGGTTGGGGGCTTAATGAGCAGTTCTTC
15 | TRBJ2-1 | - | TRBV7-8 | - | CASSLESLEYNEQFF | TGTGCCAGCAGCTTAGAGTCCCTGGAATACAATGAGCAGTTCTTC
13 | TRBJ1-4 | - | TRBV28 | - | CASITGQGQKLFF | TGTGCCAGCATAACGGGCCAGGGACAAAAACTGTTTTTT
20 | TRBJ2-6 | TRBD1 | TRBV3-1/TRBV3-2 | - | CASSPRHTGAILSGANVLTF | TGTGCCAGCAGCCCCCGCCACACAGGGGCGATCCTCTCTGGGGCCAACGTCCTGACTTTC
12 | TRBJ2-1 | - | TRBV19 | - | CATGYDGGEQFF | TGTGCCACTGGCTATGATGGAGGTGAGCAGTTCTTC
15 | TRBJ1-1 | - | TRBV7-8 | - | CASSLRTGDRAEAFF | TGTGCCAGCAGCCTACGGACTGGGGATCGGGCTGAAGCTTTCTTT
12 | TRBJ2-2 | - | TRBV5-1 | - | CASSFNTGELFF | TGCGCCAGCAGCTTTAACACCGGGGAGCTGTTTTTT
14 | TRBJ1-2 | - | TRBV10-1 | few | CASPDTDDCYGYTF | TGCGCCAGCCCAGACACGGACGACTGCTATGGCTACACCTTC
15 | TRBJ1-1 | - | TRBV7-2 | - | CASSERGFTNTEAFF | TGTGCCAGCAGTGAACGGGGGTTTACGAACACTGAAGCTTTCTTT
17 | TRBJ2-2 | - | TRBV19 | - | CASSLGGGRTNTGELFF | TGTGCCAGTAGTCTGGGAGGGGGCAGGACGAACACCGGGGAGCTGTTTTTT
12 | TRBJ1-2 | - | TRBV5-8 | - | CASSYNNYGYTF | TGTGCCAGCAGCTACAATAACTATGGCTACACCTTC
12 | TRBJ1-1 | - | TRBV18 | - | CASSPGRTEAFF | TGTGCCAGCTCACCGGGTCGAACTGAAGCTTTCTTT
12 | TRBJ1-4 | - | TRBV10-2 | - | CASSRIGEKLFF | TGCGCCAGCTCCAGAATCGGTGAAAAACTGTTTTTT
15 | TRBJ1-6 | - | TRBV6-5 | once | CASSSDALVNSPLHF | TGTGCCAGCAGTTCAGACGCCCTGGTGAATTCACCCCTCCACTTT
15 | TRBJ1-2 | - | TRBV5-5 | once | CASSQGRQEAYGYTF | TGTGCCAGCAGCCAGGGGCGCCAGGAGGCCTATGGCTACACCTTC
15 | TRBJ1-1 | TRBD1 | TRBV6-5 | - | CASSFSLQGDTEAFF | TGTGCCAGCAGTTTCTCTCTACAGGGGGACACTGAAGCTTTCTTT
12 | TRBJ2-3 | - | TRBV7-9 | - | CASRGRSDTQYF | TGTGCCAGCAGGGGACGCTCAGATACGCAGTATTTT
13 | TRBJ1-4 | - | TRBV7-9 | - | CASSLRGAEKLFF | TGTGCCAGCAGCTTACGGGGCGCTGAAAAACTGTTTTTT
16 | TRBJ1-1 | TRBD1 | TRBV5-1 | - | CASSLTSRGQETEAFF | TGCGCCAGCAGCTTAACGAGCAGGGGGCAGGAGACTGAAGCTTTCTTT
14 | TRBJ1-2 | - | TRBV15 | - | CATSLRQGLYGYTF | TGTGCCACCAGCTTACGGCAGGGACTCTATGGCTACACCTTC
13 | TRBJ1-1 | - | TRBV6-6 | - | CASRKGGGTEAFF | TGTGCCAGCAGGAAAGGGGGGGGCACTGAAGCTTTCTTT
16 | TRBJ2-5 | - | TRBV21-1 | - | CASSKGSGAARETQYF | TGTGCCAGCAGCAAAGGGTCAGGTGCGGCCCGAGAGACCCAGTACTTC
13 | TRBJ1-5 | - | TRBV30 | once | CAWTLGSNQPQHF | TGTGCCTGGACCCTCGGTAGCAATCAGCCCCAGCATTTT
15 | TRBJ2-3 | - | TRBV6-1 | - | CASSEWGGGDRAQYF | TGTGCCAGCAGTGAATGGGGAGGGGGAGATCGGGCGCAGTATTTT
15 | TRBJ1-5 | TRBD1 | TRBV18 | - | CASSRQGQPNQPQHF | TGTGCCAGCTCCCGACAGGGACAGCCCAATCAGCCCCAGCATTTT
16 | TRBJ2-2 | - | TRBV11-1 | few | CASSLAGQGSSGELFF | TGTGCCAGCAGCTTAGCGGGTCAGGGATCATCCGGGGAGCTGTTTTTT
14 | TRBJ1-1 | - | TRBV5-4 | - | CASSLEAGNTEAFF | TGTGCCAGCAGCTTGGAGGCCGGGAACACTGAAGCTTTCTTT
14 | TRBJ2-2 | - | TRBV9 | - | CASSVQSRTGELFF | TGTGCCAGCAGCGTACAATCCAGAACCGGGGAGCTGTTTTTT
14 | TRBJ1-5 | - | TRBV27 | few | CASSGSYSNQPQHF | TGTGCCAGCTCGGGAAGTTATAGCAATCAGCCCCAGCATTTT